This T cell receptor (beta chain) emerged from a study of shared clonotypes between healthy human individuals. Findings and caveats of the study: At large depth, rarefaction still showed sorted-subset sequencing to be incomplete.

Each PCR replicate from the sorted subsets contained about 200 ng DNA, which is about 31,000 T cell genomes. The protocol was immunoSEQ multiplex PCR, while the TCRdb copy is restricted to in-frame clones and leaves out a portion. The table shows some 1.4 million clones, with roughly 96% occurring only once. With regard to this clone: No antigen is known for it.

Naive CD4+ cells were CD45RA-selected; the remaining cells were memory. The sample was naive CD4+ T cells sorted from blood. Subset reported: CD45RA+ positively selected. This clonotype was obtained from a man under 40 in good health.

The DNA of the CDR3 is TGTGCCAGCAGTCCACCGGGTGGGCTGGGGTATGGCTACACCTTC. It codes for CASSPPGGLGYGYTF. The chain has TRBV28 and TRBJ1-2; D gene unclear. Germline CDR1 is MDHEN and CDR2 is SYDVKM. The V and J ends lost 5 bases and 5 bases respectively, with 18 bases between them. There are 15 residues in the CDR3.